This TCR beta chain was captured by sequencing in a study of regulatory T cells in long-lasting Graves disease. Across the study: Graves' patients, diagnosed recently, had received antithyroid drugs under 3 months. Study observations and caveats: A greater number of public clonotypes (over 2,500) was shared by persistent patients than by new patients (about 880). Examination was confined to peripheral blood, excluding thyroid tissue.

The CDR3 sequence is 15 residues long. Germline CDR1 reads SGHAT; CDR2 reads FQNNGV. J lost 1 base, V lost 5 bases, and 6 bases had no gene match. Time point described: newly diagnosed GD, antithyroid drugs for less than 3 months. The TCR library was made from RNA that had been extracted from PBMCs in TRIzol. Construction of TCR beta libraries relied on iRepertoire HTBI primers and on Arm-PCR targeting CDR3 regions. TCRdb independently ran MiXCR on the multiplex PCR reads; one entry per CDR3 protein. The sample includes roughly 560,000 distinct CDR3 sequences, 9.5% to 15% of them seen just once. This clonotype was detected ten times or more. Its antigen is unidentified. These records were also assigned to another study, of T cells in Graves' hyperthyroidism and ophthalmopathy.

The sequence was collected from a woman aged 25 to 45 with Graves disease. The chain employs TRBV11-2 and TRBJ2-7; 9 bases line up with TRBD1. Source: peripheral blood mononuclear cells (PBMCs), taken at new diagnosis, from a patient treated with antithyroid drugs. CDR3: CASSPRDRDSYEQYF. The CDR3 DNA is TGTGCCAGCAGCCCCCGGGACAGGGATTCCTACGAGCAGTACTTC.